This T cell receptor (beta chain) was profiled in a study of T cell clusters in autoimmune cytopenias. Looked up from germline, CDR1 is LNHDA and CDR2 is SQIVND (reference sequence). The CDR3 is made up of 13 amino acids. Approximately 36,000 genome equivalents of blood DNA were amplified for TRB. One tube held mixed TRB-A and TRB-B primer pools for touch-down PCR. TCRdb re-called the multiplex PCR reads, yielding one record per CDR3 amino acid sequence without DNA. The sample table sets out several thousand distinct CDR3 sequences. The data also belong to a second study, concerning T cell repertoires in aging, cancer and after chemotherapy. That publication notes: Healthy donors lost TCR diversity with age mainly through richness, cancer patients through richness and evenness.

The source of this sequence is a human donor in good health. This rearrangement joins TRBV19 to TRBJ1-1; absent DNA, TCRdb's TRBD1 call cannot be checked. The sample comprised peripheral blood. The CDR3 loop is CASSIGPRLEAFF.